The sequence of this T cell receptor (beta chain) was determined in a study of cytomegalovirus exposure and HLA in healthy donors. About the study: There were around 100 million unique TCR beta sequences, drawn from roughly 200 million T cells, in an earlier analysis.

Study observations and caveats: The authors listed 150 to 200 TCR beta chains as cytomegalovirus-associated. In an earlier analysis, productive rearrangement rates for most beta V segments clustered near 87% or 30%.

The PCR was carried out with 60 Vbeta primers and 13 Jbeta primers. In the original workflow: Later, an analysis found around 80 million unique TCR beta chains, and approximately 10 million of these were shared. The protocol was immunoSEQ multiplex PCR, while the TCRdb copy is restricted to in-frame clones and leaves out a portion. The V and J calls and clone size were taken over from that table, and D and trimming were inferred from the DNA. The sample has some 160,000 clones; under 90% are singletons. As regards this clone: Antigen: not known.

The CDR3 extends over 16 amino acids. Trimming shortened V by 6 bases and J by 7 bases, and 25 bases separated the two germline ends. CDR1 and CDR2 (germline): KGHSH, LQKENI. This sequence originates from a boy aged 2 to 10 in good health and CMV-seronegative. The genes are TRBV18 and TRBJ2-7; possible D gene TRBD1, 5 bases. Source material: PBMCs. The CDR3 nucleotides are TGTGCCAGCTCCCCCGTACCTGAGTATTCAGGGTGGGAGCAGTACTTC. Translating gives CASSPVPEYSGWEQYF.